These 15 T cell receptor beta chains originate from one sample sequenced in a study of cytomegalovirus exposure and HLA in healthy donors (dated by TCRdb to the late 2010s). The receptor library was made with the immunoSEQ multiplex PCR assay. For the multiplex PCR, a mixture combining 60 forward primers for TCR Vbeta segments and 13 reverse primers for TCR Jbeta segments was used. Sourced from immuneACCESS, this table was stored by TCRdb with only in-frame sequences that have V and J called. A share of the clones is absent; for the studies checked, an unresolved V gene accounts for under half, and the remainder has no known explanation. This sample holds 180,000 or so clones; approximately 83% were observed only once. The ten largest clones capture approximately 0.098% of the sample. Sequences were obtained from PBMCs. The receptors stem from a boy younger than 10 in good health and CMV-seronegative.

V and J are TRBV6-6 and TRBJ2-7; 10 bases match TRBD1. The J segment lost 5 bases and the V segment lost 6 bases, leaving 1 base of the junction unmatched. Germline V gene data show CDR1 as MNHNY and CDR2 as SVGAGI (reference sequence). The CDR3 extends over 12 amino acids. Here the CDR3 reads CASRGQGNEQYF. The CDR3 DNA is TGTGCCAGCAGGGGACAGGGGAACGAGCAGTACTTC.

This chain connects TRBV5-6 to TRBJ1-2, with a tentative D call TRBD1 (5 bases). Germline CDR1 reads SGHDT; CDR2 reads YYEEEE. CDR3 length equals 15 residues. Trimming cost V 2 bases and J 1 base, with 12 bases left between them. The CDR3 loop reads CASSFRQSLNYGYTF. The CDR3 DNA reads TGTGCCAGCAGCTTCAGACAGTCTCTTAACTATGGCTACACCTTC.

Here the CDR3 reads CASSLTGNDQEKLFF. Here the CDR3 DNA reads TGTGCCAGCAGCCTGACAGGGAATGATCAGGAAAAACTGTTTTTT. This chain uses TRBV7-2 with TRBJ1-4, with 7 bases aligning to TRBD1. V lost 5 bases, J lost 8 bases, and 11 bases stayed unmatched. Per the germline V gene, CDR1 is SGHTA and CDR2 is FQGNSA. The CDR3 has 15 amino acids.

The chain employs TRBV7-2 and TRBJ1-1; the D gene is possibly TRBD1 (6 bases). CDR1 and CDR2 from the germline V gene are SGHTA and FQGNSA. This CDR3 comprises 15 residues. V lost 5 bases and J lost 3, with 16 bases in between. The CDR3 loop is CASSQGPYGDTEAFF. The CDR3 DNA reads as TGTGCCAGCAGCCAGGGGCCTTATGGGGACACTGAAGCTTTCTTT.

A few counts support this clone. J is TRBJ1-3 and V is TRBV7-2; 9 nucleotides align to TRBD1. Trimming took 5 bases from V and 3 from J; bases not matched to a gene: 11. The CDR3 consists of 17 residues. From germline, CDR1 is SGHTA and CDR2 FQGNSA. The CDR3 is CASSAPPSTGGGNTIYF. The CDR3 nucleotides read TGTGCCAGCAGCGCGCCCCCTTCGACAGGGGGTGGAAACACCATATATTTT. The full variable domain, in which reference TRBV7-2 and TRBJ1-3 provide the parts outside the CDR3, is GAGVSQSPSNKVTEKGKDVELRCDPISGHTALYWYRQSLGQGLEFLIYFQGNSAPDKSGLPSDRFSAERTGGSVSTLTIQRTQQEDSAVYLCASSAPPSTGGGNTIYFGEGSWLTVV.

The rearrangement joins TRBV5-1 to TRBJ2-5; 10 bases map to TRBD2. The ends lost 0 bases at V and 5 bases at J; junction bases unmatched: 4. The CDR3 loop spans 15 amino acids. Germline CDR1 is SGHRS and CDR2 is YFSETQ. The CDR3 DNA follows: TGCGCCAGCAGCTTGGAGGCTAGCGGGGGCGAGACCCAGTACTTC. It yields the protein CASSLEASGGETQYF.

The genes are TRBV7-3 and TRBJ2-5; 8 bases are a match to TRBD2. The DNA matches TRBJ2-7 better at its end, which makes the J call doubtful. Germline CDR1 reads SGHTA; CDR2 reads FQGTGA. There are 16 residues in the CDR3. The CDR3 here is CASSSLAGFRTYEQYF. The DNA for the CDR3 is TGTGCCAGCAGCTCGCTAGCGGGCTTTAGGACCTACGAGCAGTACTTC.

V and J are TRBV4-3 and TRBJ1-5, with a weak D call TRBD1 (5 bases). The CDR3 covers 14 residues. Trimming left V 5 bases short and J 4 bases short, with 12 bases between. Per the germline V gene, CDR1 is LGHNA and CDR2 is YSLEER. The CDR3 loop is CASSAGRTNQPQHF. CDR3 nucleotide sequence: TGCGCCAGCAGCGCAGGGAGGACAAATCAGCCCCAGCATTTT.

The chain links TRBV5-1 to TRBJ2-1; 7 bases map to TRBD2. In germline, CDR1 is SGHRS, CDR2 YFSETQ. This CDR3 region has 13 residues. Losses at the gene ends were 5 bases for V and 6 bases for J; bases not matched to a gene: 5. The CDR3 spells CASRGPGGNEQFF. The CDR3 DNA reads as TGCGCCAGCAGGGGGCCGGGAGGCAATGAGCAGTTCTTC.

The rearrangement links TRBV23-1 to TRBJ1-1, with no clear D. TRBV23-1 has ORF status, its function being uncertain. The V end was cut by 4 bases, the J end by 11 bases, with 11 bases between. The length of the CDR3 is 11 residues. Here the CDR3 DNA reads TGCGCCAGCAGTCTCTCTCTCGTGGCTTTCTTT. This encodes CASSLSLVAFF.

This sequence joins TRBV6-5 and TRBJ1-1; weak D call: TRBD1 (6 bases). Trimming removed 3 bases from V and 1 base from J, with 9 bases in between. CDR1 MNHEY and CDR2 SVGAGI come from the germline V gene. The CDR3 loop spans 14 amino acids. CDR3 DNA sequence: TGTGCCAGCAGTTATGTACAGGGGAACACTGAAGCTTTCTTT. Amino acids: CASSYVQGNTEAFF.

As regards this clone: At one of its ends the junction is not consistent with the germline gene, which may arise from a read error. The chain joins TRBV6-1 to TRBJ2-3; 7 bases agree with TRBD1. The V gene's germline CDR1 is MNHNS and CDR2 SASEGT. The CDR3 is 14 residues long. This chain's CDR3 is CASSDRGSTDTQYF. The CDR3 bases are TGTGCCAGCAGTGACAGGGGGAGCACAGATACGCAATATTTT.

V is TRBV7-2 and J is TRBJ1-1, with 8 nucleotides matching TRBD1. The CDR3 covers 14 residues. Germline CDR1 SGHTA, CDR2 FQGNSA. V lost 5 bases and J lost 5; bases outside the gene matches: 7. CDR3 DNA sequence: TGTGCCAGCAGCAGCACAGGGGGGGGGACTGAAGCTTTCTTT. This sequence encodes CASSSTGGGTEAFF.

This clone was seen only once. The chain couples TRBV4-1 to TRBJ2-1; 7 positions agree with TRBD2. This CDR3 is built from 16 residues. V lost 2 bases and J lost 5; bases outside the gene matches: 9. Looked up from germline, CDR1 is MGHRA and CDR2 is YSYEKL. This CDR3 reads CASSQPGYRGDNEQFF. The DNA for the CDR3 is TGCGCCAGCAGCCAACCCGGATATCGGGGGGACAATGAGCAGTTCTTC.

The chain couples TRBV7-8 to TRBJ2-2, with D perhaps TRBD2 (6 bases). V lost 6 bases and J lost 5, with 19 bases in between. The length of the CDR3 is 16 residues. In germline, CDR1 is SGHVS, CDR2 FQNEAQ. For the CDR3, the DNA is TGTGCCAGCAGGCCCCCACTAGCAAGGGGAACCGGGGAGCTGTTTTTT. It specifies CASRPPLARGTGELFF.